The 10 T cell receptor beta chains below come from one sample, sequenced in a study of shared clonotypes between healthy human individuals. The protocol was immunoSEQ multiplex PCR, while the TCRdb copy is restricted to in-frame clones and leaves out a portion. The table shows millions of clones, with roughly 92% occurring only once. Sequences were obtained from naive CD4+ T cells sorted from blood. Subset meaning: CD45RA+ positively selected. The origin of the receptors is a man between 18 and 35 years old in good health.

The chain carries TRBV19 and TRBJ2-7, with 9 bases that match TRBD1. CDR3 length equals 16 residues. The germline V gene encodes CDR1 LNHDA and CDR2 SQIVND (reference sequence). The trim removed 3 bases at V and 2 bases at J, leaving 8 bases unmatched. In nucleotides, the CDR3 is TGTGCCAGTAGTATTTCTGGGACAGGGCTTACCTACGAGCAGTACTTC. Translated, it gives CASSISGTGLTYEQYF.

The CDR3 DNA reads as TGTGCCAGCAGTAGACTAGCGGGAGAGGTTTCGGAGACCCAGTACTTC. Translating it yields CASSRLAGEVSETQYF. This chain uses TRBV5-5 with TRBJ2-5, with 12 bases identical to TRBD2. The J segment lost 5 bases and the V segment lost 5 bases, leaving 10 bases of the junction unmatched. The CDR3 has 16 amino acids. Germline CDR1 SGHKS, CDR2 YYEKEE (reference sequence). Combining the CDR3 with reference TRBV5-5 and TRBJ2-5 gives the whole variable domain DAGVTQSPTHLIKTRGQQVTLRCSPISGHKSVSWYQQVLGQGPQFIFQYYEKEERGRGNFPDRFSARQFPNYSSELNVNALLLGDSALYLCASSRLAGEVSETQYFGPGTRLLVL.

This CDR3 reads CASSGTGKGNQPQHF. In DNA, the CDR3 is TGTGCCAGCAGCGGTACAGGGAAGGGAAATCAGCCCCAGCATTTT. The chain joins TRBV28 to TRBJ1-5, with D maybe TRBD1 (6 bases). CDR3 size: 15 residues. V dropped 6 bases and J dropped 4 bases, with 16 bases sitting between them. In germline, CDR1 is MDHEN, CDR2 SYDVKM. The whole variable domain, filled in from reference TRBV28 and TRBJ1-5, reads DVKVTQSSRYLVKRTGEKVFLECVQDMDHENMFWYRQDPGLGLRLIYFSYDVKMKEKGDIPEGYSVSREKKERFSLILESASTNQTSMYLCASSGTGKGNQPQHFGDGTRLSIL.

V and J are TRBV9 and TRBJ2-2, with TRBD1 matching over 7 bases. The CDR3 has 16 residues. Germline CDR1 reads SGDLS; CDR2 reads YYNGEE. The V and J ends lost 1 base and 7 bases, in that order; junction bases with no gene match: 10. Here the CDR3 DNA reads TGTGCCAGCAGCGTATTGTCCAGGGGGTCGTACGGGGAGCTGTTTTTT. Amino acids: CASSVLSRGSYGELFF.

About this clone itself: An end of the junction differs from the germline gene, which may be a read error. This chain links TRBV7-7 with TRBJ1-3, with 8 bases lining up with TRBD1. CDR1 SSHAT and CDR2 FNYEAQ come from the germline V gene (reference sequence). The CDR3 is 16 residues long. The CDR3 sequence: CASSTAGGRSGNTIYF. Here the CDR3 DNA reads TGTGCTAGCAGCACGGCAGGGGGCCGCTCTGGAAACACCATATATTTT.

CDR3 region: CASSYRARREAFF. The CDR3 DNA reads as TGTGCCAGCAGTTACAGGGCACGCCGTGAAGCTTTCTTT. The gene calls are TRBV6-5 and TRBJ1-1, with D unresolved. Trimming took 2 bases from V and 7 from J, leaving 11 bases between them. This CDR3 comprises 13 residues. Germline CDR1 is MNHEY and CDR2 is SVGAGI.

In its sample, this clone was seen a few times. J is TRBJ1-1 and V is TRBV5-1; no reliable D call. Germline CDR1 is SGHRS and CDR2 is YFSETQ. This CDR3 comprises 13 residues. V shed 4 bases and J shed 0 bases, with 7 bases lying between them. CDR3 in amino acids: CASSVTVNTEAFF. In DNA, the CDR3 is TGCGCCAGCAGCGTAACAGTGAACACTGAAGCTTTCTTT.

The rearrangement joins TRBV28 to TRBJ2-3, with TRBD1 as a possible D gene (6 bases). Trimming stripped 3 bases from V and 6 bases from J, with 13 bases between. The CDR3 loop spans 14 amino acids. Looked up from germline, CDR1 is MDHEN and CDR2 is SYDVKM. The CDR3 bases are TGTGCCAGCAGTTTCCGTTCCAGGGGCGATACGCAGTATTTT. It codes for CASSFRSRGDTQYF.

The J gene is TRBJ1-1, the V gene TRBV28; TRBD1 matches 9 bases. The CDR3 totals 16 residues. CDR1 is MDHEN and CDR2 is SYDVKM in the germline V gene. Losses at the gene ends were 5 bases for V and 10 bases for J; bases not matched to a gene: 17. The CDR3 nucleotides read TGTGCCAGCAGTCATTCCCCGGCAGGGACAGGGCTTGGAGCTTTCTTT. Translation: CASSHSPAGTGLGAFF.

CDR3 nucleotide sequence: TGTGCCATCAGTGAGTCAAGATGGGGCGGCCACAATGAGCAGTTCTTC. Translated: CAISESRWGGHNEQFF. The chain has TRBV10-3 and TRBJ2-1, with D perhaps matching TRBD1 (5 bases). Germline V CDR1 and CDR2: ENHRY, SYGVKD. Deletions cut 0 bases from V and 5 bases from J, with 14 bases between. CDR3 length equals 16 residues.